Listed below are T cell receptor beta chains from one sample, sequenced in a study of blood T cells in healthy people across ages. TCRdb passed the 5' RACE reads through MiXCR, listing each CDR3 protein once. The sample consists of about 750,000 distinct CDR3 sequences, 53% of them appearing once. Input material: blood. All receptors come from an older man in good health. CDR3s leave out the opening cysteine and the closing phenylalanine or tryptophan.

TRBV27 11 ASSFVANYGYT
TRBV5-6 12 ASSLAGLGETQY
TRBV20-1 11 SAPGPANEKLF
TRBV18 14 ASSPDRGRGETEAF
TRBV6-1 12 ASSALAGGETQY
TRBV5-1 13 ASSLASTRAETQY
TRBV27 15 ASSPGTDSQFTGELF
TRBV20-1 12 SARDGRSKQPQH
TRBV12-3/TRBV12-4 16 ASSLGRRGTGRSYEQY
TRBV7-2 13 ASSLGDRDMNEQY
TRBV5-1 16 ASSQRTSGGFPYNEQF
TRBV27 13 ASTKGGEGTYEQY
TRBV20-1 12 SARRAGAADTQY
TRBV29-1 11 SVEEGGDEKLF
TRBV12-3/TRBV12-4 10 ASRRGDSPLH
TRBV6-6 12 ASSFAGPLGEQY
TRBV20-1 11 SAPDRLTYEQY
TRBV29-1 11 GVEVGTGRYAY
TRBV24-1 10 ATSDPQLGYT